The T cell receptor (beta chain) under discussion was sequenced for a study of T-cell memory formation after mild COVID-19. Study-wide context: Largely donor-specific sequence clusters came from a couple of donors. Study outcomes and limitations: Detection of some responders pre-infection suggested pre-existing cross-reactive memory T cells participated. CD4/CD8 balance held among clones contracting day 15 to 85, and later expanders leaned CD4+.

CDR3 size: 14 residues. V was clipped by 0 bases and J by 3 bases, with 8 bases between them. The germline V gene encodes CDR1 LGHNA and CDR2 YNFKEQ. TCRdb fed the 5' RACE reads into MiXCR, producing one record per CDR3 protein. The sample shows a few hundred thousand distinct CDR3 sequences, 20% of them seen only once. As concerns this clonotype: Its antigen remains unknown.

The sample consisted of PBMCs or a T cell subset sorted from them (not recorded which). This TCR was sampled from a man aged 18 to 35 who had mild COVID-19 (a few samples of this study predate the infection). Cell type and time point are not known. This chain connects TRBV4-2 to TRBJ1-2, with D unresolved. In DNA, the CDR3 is TGTGCCAGCAGCCAAGATCGTATTGACTATGGCTACACCTTC. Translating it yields CASSQDRIDYGYTF.